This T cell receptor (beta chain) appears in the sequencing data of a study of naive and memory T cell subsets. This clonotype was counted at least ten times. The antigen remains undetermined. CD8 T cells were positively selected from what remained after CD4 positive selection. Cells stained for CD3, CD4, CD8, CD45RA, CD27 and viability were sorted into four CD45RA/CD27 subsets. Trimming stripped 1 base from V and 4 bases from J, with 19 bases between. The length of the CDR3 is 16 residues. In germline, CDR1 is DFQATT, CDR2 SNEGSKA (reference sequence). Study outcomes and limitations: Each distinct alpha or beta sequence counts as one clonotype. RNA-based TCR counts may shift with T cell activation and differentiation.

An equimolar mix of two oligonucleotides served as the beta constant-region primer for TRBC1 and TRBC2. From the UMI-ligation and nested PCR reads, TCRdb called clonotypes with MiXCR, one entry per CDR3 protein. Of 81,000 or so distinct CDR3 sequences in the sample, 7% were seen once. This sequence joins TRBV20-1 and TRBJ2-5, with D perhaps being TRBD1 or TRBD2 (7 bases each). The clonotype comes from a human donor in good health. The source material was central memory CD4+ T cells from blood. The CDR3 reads CSARGFYRGGVETQYF. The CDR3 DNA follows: TGCAGTGCTAGAGGCTTCTACAGGGGAGGGGTAGAGACCCAGTACTTC.